This is a list of T cell receptor beta chains from one sample in a study of control samples from healthy donors and cancer patients. The method was immunoSEQ multiplex PCR; TCRdb's version includes in-frame clones alone and lacks a portion of them. The table shows under 150,000 clones, with around 87% occurring only once. The sample was blood. Receptors were obtained from a man aged 35 to 55 in good health. Both conserved end residues are part of each CDR3. Clone sizes are given selectively: once, few, many, or a class where the clone is expanded.

TRBV20-1	TRBJ1-2	16	.	CSASKSGQPTTYGYTF
TRBV30	TRBJ2-4	11	once	CAWTTGDIQYF
TRBV6-6	TRBJ1-5	15	.	CASSIQAGAPKAQHF
TRBV20-1	TRBJ2-1	12	.	CSASDFYNEQFF
TRBV9	TRBJ1-1	15	.	CASSPLGTGVTEAFF
TRBV20-1	TRBJ1-5	11	.	CSASIQGPQHF
TRBV12-3/TRBV12-4	TRBJ1-4	11	once	CASSFSEKLFF
TRBV5-1	TRBJ2-1	16	once	CASSFNAGARGNEQFF
TRBV9	TRBJ2-1	16	.	CASSVGNSGGRDEQFF
TRBV5-1	TRBJ1-4	15	.	CASSTAGGGGEKLFF
TRBV12-3/TRBV12-4	TRBJ1-5	13	once	CASTQGGYQPQHF
TRBV5-4	TRBJ2-7	16	.	CASSPDPSGGAYEQYF
TRBV11-3	TRBJ1-2	15	.	CASSSWTGLNYGYTF
TRBV21-1	TRBJ2-7	16	.	CASSKGRPRQLYEQYF
TRBV25-1	TRBJ1-1	13	.	CASRGTGYTEAFF
TRBV3-1/TRBV3-2	TRBJ1-5	15	few	CASSQGGTLGQPQHF
TRBV11-2	TRBJ1-2	13	.	CASSFVQIDGYTF
TRBV18	TRBJ2-1	19	.	CASSPAGTGAISSYNEQFF
TRBV10-2	TRBJ1-1	12	.	CASSEAGTEAFF
TRBV30	TRBJ2-7	11	.	CAWSGHYEQYF
TRBV30	TRBJ2-7	16	.	CAWSPTRTGIENEQYF
TRBV7-9	TRBJ1-2	16	.	CASSSTAGQALYGYTF
TRBV24-1	TRBJ2-5	13	.	CATRFGEAGTQYF
TRBV4-3	TRBJ2-7	13	.	CASSPWENYEQYF
TRBV25-1	TRBJ1-2	17	few	CASRKSGTSVRGPDLYF
TRBV5-5	TRBJ1-1	12	.	CASGRGTTEAFF
TRBV11-1	TRBJ2-7	14	once	CASSLGAGGYEQYF
TRBV7-9	TRBJ2-1	14	once	CASSVQELIGEQFF
TRBV2	TRBJ1-5	16	once	CASSDEDSFFNQPQHF
TRBV2	TRBJ2-5	12	.	CASSVSGGESYF
TRBV4-3	TRBJ1-4	15	.	CASSQDAGVNEKLFF
TRBV7-2	TRBJ1-1	12	.	CASSSTGGNTFF
TRBV7-9	TRBJ1-4	14	.	CASSFRGTNEKLFF
TRBV27	TRBJ1-5	13	.	CASRQNGNQPQHF
TRBV7-2	TRBJ2-3	16	.	CASSPSGQTSADTQYF
TRBV3-1/TRBV3-2	TRBJ2-3	15	.	CASRGSGGVADTQYF
TRBV5-1	TRBJ1-2	15	.	CASSLEGQGFGGYTF
TRBV10-1	TRBJ2-7	14	.	CASSPADRSYEQYF
TRBV7-9	TRBJ1-4	16	.	CASITGTGVLEEKLFF
TRBV19	TRBJ1-2	16	once	CASSIGGDSSNYGYTF
TRBV5-1	TRBJ2-7	14	.	CASSLVVGNYEQYF